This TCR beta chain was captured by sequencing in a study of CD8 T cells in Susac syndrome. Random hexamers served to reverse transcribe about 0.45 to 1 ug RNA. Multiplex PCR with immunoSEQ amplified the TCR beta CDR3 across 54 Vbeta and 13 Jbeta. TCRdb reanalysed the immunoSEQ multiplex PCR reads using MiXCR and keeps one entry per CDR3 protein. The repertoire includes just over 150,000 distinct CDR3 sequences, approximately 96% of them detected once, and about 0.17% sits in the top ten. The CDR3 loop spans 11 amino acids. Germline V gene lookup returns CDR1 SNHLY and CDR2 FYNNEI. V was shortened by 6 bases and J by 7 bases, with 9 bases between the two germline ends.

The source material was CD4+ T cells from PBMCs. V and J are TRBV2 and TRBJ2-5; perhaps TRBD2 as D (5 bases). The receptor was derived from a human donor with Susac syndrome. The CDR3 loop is CASRAEGTQYF. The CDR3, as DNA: TGTGCCAGCAGGGCCGAGGGGACCCAGTACTTC.